Below, 32 T cell receptor beta chains from the same sample are listed, as sequenced in a study of cytomegalovirus exposure and HLA in healthy donors. The PCR had 60 Vbeta and 13 Jbeta primers. Measured with immunoSEQ multiplex PCR; TCRdb has only the in-frame clones, and not every one. The sample comprises approximately 150,000 clones, 60% to 80% of which are singletons, and less than 2% rests with the top ten. Sequencing used PBMCs. Source of these receptors: a woman aged 30 to 39 in good health and CMV-seronegative.

This chain uses TRBV19 with TRBJ2-7, with 10 bases aligning to TRBD1. Germline trimming cut 6 bases from V and 3 bases from J; bases unmatched to any gene: 8. Germline CDR1 LNHDA, CDR2 SQIVND (reference sequence). The CDR3 consists of 15 residues. CDR3 residues: CASRLRGQGIYEQYF. The CDR3 bases are TGTGCCAGTAGGCTCAGGGGACAGGGGATCTACGAGCAGTACTTC.

The rearrangement links TRBV7-8 to TRBJ2-7, with 8 positions matching TRBD2. Germline loops: CDR1 SGHVS, CDR2 FQNEAQ. The CDR3 length is 14 residues. J gave up 2 bases and V 7 bases, and 7 bases lay outside the gene matches. The CDR3 bases are TGTGCCAGCACCCTTATAGCGGGGCCCTACGAGCAGTACTTC. Its protein is CASTLIAGPYEQYF.

The V and J genes are TRBV5-8 and TRBJ1-1; D remains ambiguous. Germline assignment: CDR1 SGHTS and CDR2 YDEGEE. The CDR3 is 13 residues long. V dropped 0 bases and J dropped 1 base, with 4 bases sitting between them. CDR3 in amino acids: CASSLVRNTEAFF. The CDR3 region has the DNA TGTGCCAGCAGCTTGGTGCGGAACACTGAAGCTTTCTTT.

Here the CDR3 DNA reads TGTGCCTGGAGAGTGGGGCCCGACTATGGCTACACCTTC. Translating gives CAWRVGPDYGYTF. J is TRBJ1-2 and V is TRBV30; TRBD1 might be the D (5 bases). The germline V and J ends were trimmed by 3 bases and 3 bases, with 11 bases remaining between them. CDR3 size: 13 residues. CDR1 GTSNPN and CDR2 SVGIG come from the germline V gene (reference sequence).

The V and J genes are TRBV5-4 and TRBJ2-5; TRBD1 matches at 7 bases. The CDR3 has 15 residues. CDR1 is SGHNT and CDR2 is YYREEE in the germline V gene (reference sequence). Losses at the gene ends were 4 bases for V and 5 bases for J; bases not matched to a gene: 11. CDR3 in DNA: TGTGCCAGCAGCCGACAGACAGGGATGGAGGAGACCCAGTACTTC. It specifies CASSRQTGMEETQYF.

This clone was seen just once. The rearrangement uses TRBV27 and TRBJ1-6; TRBD1 aligns across 10 bases. V shed 0 bases, J shed 14 bases, and the junction held 10 bases outside the gene matches. Germline V gene lookup returns CDR1 MNHEY and CDR2 SMNVEV (reference sequence). The CDR3 has 16 amino acids. CDR3 sequence (DNA): TGTGCCAGCAGTTTATCGGGGACAGGGGCCACTTGGGCCCTCCACTTT. It translates to CASSLSGTGATWALHF.

The chain carries TRBV4-2 and TRBJ2-7; TRBD2 agrees at 8 bases. Germline loops: CDR1 LGHNA, CDR2 YNFKEQ. With V trimmed by 1 base and J by 0 bases, 5 bases remained unmatched. The length of the CDR3 is 16 residues. CDR3 coding DNA: TGTGCCAGCAGCCAAGGAGCGGGGGAGGGCTCCTACGAGCAGTACTTC. Translation: CASSQGAGEGSYEQYF.

This rearrangement joins TRBV30 to TRBJ1-6, with 7 bases that match TRBD1. The CDR3 totals 16 residues. Germline values: CDR1 GTSNPN, CDR2 SVGIG (reference sequence). Unmatched junction bases numbered 14, after V lost 2 bases and J lost 10 bases. The CDR3 loop is CAWSSVIGGAGSPLHF. DNA of the CDR3: TGTGCCTGGAGTTCCGTTATAGGGGGCGCGGGGTCACCCCTCCACTTT.

This clone was seen more than once but under ten times. The J gene is TRBJ1-4, the V gene TRBV30; 12 nucleotides line up with TRBD1. Germline V CDR1 and CDR2: GTSNPN, SVGIG (reference sequence). The CDR3 runs 17 residues. The trim removed 2 bases at V and 2 bases at J, leaving 6 bases unmatched. The CDR3 here is CAWSQGQGAWTNEKLFF. The CDR3 bases are TGTGCCTGGAGTCAGGGACAGGGGGCTTGGACTAATGAAAAACTGTTTTTT.

The rearrangement joins TRBV6-5 to TRBJ1-1; 8 bases agree with TRBD1. In germline, CDR1 is MNHEY, CDR2 SVGAGI. Trimming removed 6 bases from V and 5 bases from J; junction bases left unmatched: 8. The CDR3 consists of 14 residues. The CDR3 reads CASRYQGAGTEAFF. The CDR3 coding sequence is TGTGCCAGCAGATACCAGGGGGCAGGAACTGAAGCTTTCTTT.

The chain uses TRBV4-1 and TRBJ2-3; 10 nucleotides align to TRBD2. CDR1 MGHRA and CDR2 YSYEKL come from the germline V gene. Trimming at V came to 1 base and at J to 9 bases, leaving 10 bases not matched to a gene. The CDR3 has 16 amino acids. The CDR3 sequence: CASSQGSGGVRGTQYF. DNA of the CDR3: TGCGCCAGCAGCCAAGGGAGCGGGGGGGTAAGAGGGACGCAGTATTTT.

The chain uses TRBV7-2 and TRBJ1-1; D perhaps matches TRBD1 (5 bases). V was cut by 7 bases and J by 1 base, with 16 bases left in between. This CDR3 has 15 amino acids. Germline CDR1 SGHTA, CDR2 FQGNSA. Here the CDR3 reads CASTFQGMGNTEAFF. CDR3 DNA: TGTGCCAGCACCTTTCAGGGTATGGGGAACACTGAAGCTTTCTTT.

The V gene is TRBV18, the J gene TRBJ1-6; the D gene is possibly TRBD1 (5 bases). CDR1 is KGHSH and CDR2 is LQKENI in the germline V gene. Trimming stripped 6 bases from V and 7 bases from J, with 13 bases between. The CDR3 length is 14 residues. The CDR3 region has the DNA TGTGCCAGCTCTCGGGACTCAGGAAATTCACCCCTCCACTTT. This sequence encodes CASSRDSGNSPLHF.

The chain carries TRBV7-9 and TRBJ1-2; 9 bases are shared with TRBD1. The CDR3 sequence is 14 residues long. After removal of 4 bases from V and 1 base from J, the junction contained 1 base not matched to a gene. Germline CDR1 is SEHNR and CDR2 is FQNEAQ (reference sequence). The chain's CDR3 is CASSSDRGNYGYTF. In DNA form, the CDR3 reads TGTGCCAGCAGCTCGGACAGGGGTAACTATGGCTACACCTTC.

This CDR3 is CASSQILDRRGSDYGYTF. DNA of the CDR3: TGCGCCAGCAGCCAGATACTGGACAGGCGAGGGTCGGACTATGGCTACACCTTC. The chain joins TRBV4-1 to TRBJ1-2, with 7 bases lining up with TRBD1. Trimming took 3 bases from V and 3 from J; bases not matched to a gene: 16. The V gene's germline CDR1 is MGHRA and CDR2 YSYEKL. The CDR3 length is 18 residues.

This clone was recorded only once. This chain links TRBV9 with TRBJ2-3; the D gene is possibly TRBD2 (5 bases). Between the trimmed V and J ends, which lost 3 bases and 1 base, there was a span of 9 bases. The CDR3 loop spans 14 amino acids. The germline V gene encodes CDR1 SGDLS and CDR2 YYNGEE. Written as DNA, the CDR3 is TGTGCCAGCAGCGCCCTAGCCGGCACAGATACGCAGTATTTT. Translated: CASSALAGTDTQYF.

J is TRBJ2-6 and V is TRBV19; TRBD1 matches at 8 bases. V lost 6 bases and J lost 0; bases outside the gene matches: 7. Germline-derived CDR1 and CDR2 are LNHDA and SQIVND (reference sequence). CDR3 size: 17 residues. The CDR3 sequence is CASSPGQGNSGANVLTF. In DNA, the CDR3 is TGTGCCAGTAGCCCTGGACAGGGTAACTCTGGGGCCAACGTCCTGACTTTC.

The V call is TRBV6-5, the J call TRBJ2-7; 8 bases align to TRBD1. In germline, CDR1 is MNHEY, CDR2 SVGAGI. CDR3 size: 14 residues. With V trimmed by 2 bases and J by 6 bases, 6 bases remained unmatched. The chain's CDR3 is CASSYIQGAIEQYF. The CDR3 bases are TGTGCCAGCAGTTACATTCAGGGGGCCATCGAGCAGTACTTC.

The chain is built from TRBV29-1 and TRBJ2-7; 7 bases line up with TRBD1. This CDR3 contains 11 residues. Trimming at V came to 5 bases and at J to 3 bases, leaving 1 base not matched to a gene. Germline V lookup: CDR1 SQVTM, CDR2 ANQGSEA. CDR3 coding DNA: TGCAGCGTTTGGGACAGCTACGAGCAGTACTTC. This translates into CSVWDSYEQYF.

J is TRBJ1-2 and V is TRBV29-1; 9 nucleotides match TRBD1. The CDR3 totals 13 residues. Germline assignment: CDR1 SQVTM and CDR2 ANQGSEA. The junction had 7 bases not matched to a gene; V was cut back by 3 bases and J by 8 bases. CDR3 in DNA: TGCAGCGTTGAGACAGGGGGTTTTTCCGGCTACACCTTC. It encodes CSVETGGFSGYTF.

The CDR3 nucleotides are TGTGCCAGCACCTTGACAGCTACCGAAGCTTTCTTT. This encodes CASTLTATEAFF. The chain combines TRBV28 with TRBJ1-1; D possibly corresponds to TRBD1 (5 bases). The ends were cut back, 7 bases at V and 8 bases at J, with 14 bases in the middle. Germline V gene lookup returns CDR1 MDHEN and CDR2 SYDVKM. The CDR3 is made up of 12 amino acids.

The V and J genes are TRBV9 and TRBJ2-1, with a weak D call TRBD1 (6 bases). This CDR3 has 14 residues. The V gene's germline CDR1 is SGDLS and CDR2 YYNGEE. The V end was cut by 3 bases, the J end by 2 bases, with 9 bases between. In DNA form, the CDR3 reads TGTGCCAGCAGCGCCCGACAGGCCTACAATGAGCAGTTCTTC. This gives the protein CASSARQAYNEQFF. The whole variable domain, remainder taken from reference TRBV9 and TRBJ2-1, is DSGVTQTPKHLITATGQRVTLRCSPRSGDLSVYWYQQSLDQGLQFLIQYYNGEERAKGNILERFSAQQFPDLHSELNLSSLELGDSALYFCASSARQAYNEQFFGPGTRLTVL.

This clone was picked up one time. The chain is built from TRBV6-5 and TRBJ2-3; TRBD2 matches at 10 bases. The CDR3 runs to 15 residues. From germline, CDR1 is MNHEY and CDR2 SVGAGI. The V gene end was trimmed by 6 bases and the J gene end by 4 bases; junction bases not matched to a gene: 7. CDR3 DNA: TGTGCCAGCAGAAAGCGGGGGGGCGGGGCAGATACGCAGTATTTT. Translating gives CASRKRGGGADTQYF.

The chain employs TRBV29-1 and TRBJ1-2, with D perhaps TRBD1 (6 bases). Germline loops: CDR1 SQVTM, CDR2 ANQGSEA. This CDR3 comprises 12 residues. The V and J ends lost 6 bases and 6 bases respectively, with 14 bases between them. CDR3 residues: CSVKTGYHGYTF. As DNA, the CDR3 is TGCAGCGTCAAAACAGGGTACCATGGCTACACCTTC.

The chain has TRBV7-2 and TRBJ1-4; possible D gene TRBD1, 5 bases. From germline, CDR1 is SGHTA and CDR2 FQGNSA. The germline V and J ends were trimmed by 4 bases and 0 bases, with 9 bases remaining between them. This CDR3 contains 15 residues. The CDR3 DNA reads as TGTGCCAGCAGCTCACAGGACGCAACTAATGAAAAACTGTTTTTT. This gives the protein CASSSQDATNEKLFF.

A few counts support this clone. The genes are TRBV28 and TRBJ2-7, with 11 bases identical to TRBD2. The J segment lost 5 bases and the V segment lost 5 bases, leaving 5 bases of the junction unmatched. Germline assignment: CDR1 MDHEN and CDR2 SYDVKM. The CDR3 sequence is 14 residues long. The CDR3: CASSVAGGRDEQYF. The CDR3 DNA reads as TGTGCCAGCAGTGTAGCGGGGGGGCGGGACGAGCAGTACTTC. Based on the CDR3 plus reference TRBV28 and TRBJ2-7, the full variable domain is DVKVTQSSRYLVKRTGEKVFLECVQDMDHENMFWYRQDPGLGLRLIYFSYDVKMKEKGDIPEGYSVSREKKERFSLILESASTNQTSMYLCASSVAGGRDEQYFGPGTRLTVT.

This chain uses TRBV7-3 with TRBJ2-1, with TRBD2 as a possible D gene (6 bases). Germline V gene lookup returns CDR1 SGHTA and CDR2 FQGTGA. Trimming stripped 6 bases from V and 6 bases from J, with 9 bases between. CDR3 length: 12 residues. DNA for the CDR3: TGTGCCAGCAGGGGACTGTCCAATGAGCAGTTCTTC. It specifies CASRGLSNEQFF.

The J gene is TRBJ2-5, the V gene TRBV2, with TRBD2 as a possible D gene (6 bases). Looked up from germline, CDR1 is SNHLY and CDR2 is FYNNEI. The CDR3 covers 13 residues. Trimming removed 10 bases from V and 1 base from J, with 13 bases in between. The CDR3, as DNA: TGTGCCACTACTGGGGGACTCCAAGAGACCCAGTACTTC. This codes for CATTGGLQETQYF. Filled out from reference TRBV2 and TRBJ2-5, the complete variable domain reads EPEVTQTPSHQVTQMGQEVILRCVPISNHLYFYWYRQILGQKVEFLVSFYNNEISEKSEIFDDQFSVERPDGSNFTLKIRSTKLEDSAMYFCATTGGLQETQYFGPGTRLLVL.

V is TRBV5-4 and J is TRBJ1-1, with a weak D call TRBD1 (5 bases). V was pared by 2 bases and J by 1 base, with 9 bases between. CDR1 and CDR2 from the germline V gene are SGHNT and YYREEE (reference sequence). This CDR3 has 14 residues. This CDR3 is CASSFGQRNTEAFF. The CDR3 nucleotides read TGTGCCAGCAGCTTTGGACAAAGGAACACTGAAGCTTTCTTT.

V usage is TRBV27 and J usage is TRBJ2-2; no reliable D call. The CDR3 is made up of 16 amino acids. Trimming removed 5 bases from V and 2 bases from J, with 15 bases in between. CDR1 is MNHEY and CDR2 is SMNVEV in the germline V gene (reference sequence). In DNA, the CDR3 is TGTGCCAGCAGTCCAGAGGAGCCTCTCAACACCGGGGAGCTGTTTTTT. Translated: CASSPEEPLNTGELFF.

This chain uses TRBV19 with TRBJ2-7; the D gene is possibly TRBD2 (6 bases). Between the trimmed V and J ends, which lost 5 bases and 3 bases, there was a span of 14 bases. Looked up from germline, CDR1 is LNHDA and CDR2 is SQIVND (reference sequence). CDR3 length equals 14 residues. The CDR3 loop is CASSGRKGLYEQYF. The CDR3 DNA sequence: TGTGCCAGTAGTGGACGGAAGGGACTCTACGAGCAGTACTTC.

The chain employs TRBV5-1 and TRBJ2-7; 8 positions agree with TRBD1. Trimming cost V 4 bases and J 4 bases; bases outside gene matches: 10. The CDR3 contains 15 residues. Per germline, CDR1 SGHRS and CDR2 YFSETQ. CDR3 residues: CASSPGQVNRYEQYF. The CDR3 bases are TGCGCCAGCAGCCCGGGACAGGTAAATCGATACGAGCAGTACTTC.